The present T cell receptor beta chain was sequenced within a study of T-cell reconstitution after alpha-beta-depleted transplantation in children. This clonotype appeared a few times. V lost 0 bases, J lost 5 bases, and 11 bases lay in between. This CDR3 spans 14 amino acids. The germline V gene encodes CDR1 LGHNA and CDR2 YSLEER. Unique molecular identifiers featured in how the TCRbeta library was prepared. TCRdb reprocessed the PCR reads via MiXCR and lists one record per CDR3 protein. The sample lists some 300,000 distinct CDR3 sequences, 10% to 13% seen once, with 2% to 3% in the top ten. Sequenced material: PBMCs from the stem cell graft donor, taken from the stem cell graft. The TCR was taken from a human donor who donated a stem cell graft to a child with acute lymphoblastic leukemia. J is TRBJ2-7 and V is TRBV4-3, with a possible D match to TRBD1 (5 bases). As DNA, the CDR3 is TGCGCCAGCAGCCAAGATGCGCGGACACACGAGCAGTACTTC. Its translation: CASSQDARTHEQYF.